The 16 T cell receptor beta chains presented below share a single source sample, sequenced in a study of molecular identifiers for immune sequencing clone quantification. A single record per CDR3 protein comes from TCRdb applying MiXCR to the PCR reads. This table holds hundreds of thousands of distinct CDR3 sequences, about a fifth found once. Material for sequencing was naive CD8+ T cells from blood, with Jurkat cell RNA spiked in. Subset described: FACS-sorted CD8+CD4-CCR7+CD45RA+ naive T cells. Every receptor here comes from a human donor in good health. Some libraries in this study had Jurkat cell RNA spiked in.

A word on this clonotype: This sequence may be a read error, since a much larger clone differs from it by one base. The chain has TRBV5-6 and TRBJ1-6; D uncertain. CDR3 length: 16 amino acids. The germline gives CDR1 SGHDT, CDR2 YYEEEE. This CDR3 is CTSSWSRGAYNSPLHF. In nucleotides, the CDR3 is TGTACCAGCAGCTGGTCGCGGGGAGCCTACAATTCACCCCTCCACTTT.

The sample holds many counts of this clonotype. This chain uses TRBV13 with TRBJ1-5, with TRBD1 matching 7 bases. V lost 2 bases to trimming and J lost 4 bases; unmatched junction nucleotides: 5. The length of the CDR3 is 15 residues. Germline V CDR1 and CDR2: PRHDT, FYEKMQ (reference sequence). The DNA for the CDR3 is TGTGCCAGCAGCTTAAGGGGGCAGGGTAATCAGCCCCAGCATTTT. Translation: CASSLRGQGNQPQHF.

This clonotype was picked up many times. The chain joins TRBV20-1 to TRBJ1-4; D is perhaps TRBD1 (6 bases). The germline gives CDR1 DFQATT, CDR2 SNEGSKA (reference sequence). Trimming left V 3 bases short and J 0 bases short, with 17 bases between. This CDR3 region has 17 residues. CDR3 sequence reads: CSASRDITSPTNEKLFF. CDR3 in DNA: TGCAGTGCTAGCCGGGACATAACGTCTCCAACTAATGAAAAACTGTTTTTT.

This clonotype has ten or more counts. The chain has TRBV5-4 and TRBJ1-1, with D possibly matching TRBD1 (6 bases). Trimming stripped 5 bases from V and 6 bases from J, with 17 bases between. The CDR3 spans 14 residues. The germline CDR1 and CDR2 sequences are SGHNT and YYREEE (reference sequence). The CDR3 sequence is CASRRWGASPEAFF. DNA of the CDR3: TGTGCCAGCAGGCGGTGGGGGGCATCCCCTGAAGCTTTCTTT.

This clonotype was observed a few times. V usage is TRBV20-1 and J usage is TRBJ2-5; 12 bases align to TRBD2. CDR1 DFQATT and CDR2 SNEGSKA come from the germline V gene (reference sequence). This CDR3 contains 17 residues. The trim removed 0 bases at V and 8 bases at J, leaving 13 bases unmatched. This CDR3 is CSARDLPASGRGPTQYF. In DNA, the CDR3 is TGCAGTGCTAGAGATTTACCCGCTAGCGGGAGGGGTCCCACCCAGTACTTC.

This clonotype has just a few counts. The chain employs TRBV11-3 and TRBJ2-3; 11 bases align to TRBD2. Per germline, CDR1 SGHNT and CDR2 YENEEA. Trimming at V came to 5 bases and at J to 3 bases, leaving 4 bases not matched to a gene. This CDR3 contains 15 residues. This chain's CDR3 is CASSARLAGTDTQYF. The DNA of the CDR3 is TGTGCCAGCAGCGCTAGACTAGCGGGAACAGATACGCAGTATTTT.

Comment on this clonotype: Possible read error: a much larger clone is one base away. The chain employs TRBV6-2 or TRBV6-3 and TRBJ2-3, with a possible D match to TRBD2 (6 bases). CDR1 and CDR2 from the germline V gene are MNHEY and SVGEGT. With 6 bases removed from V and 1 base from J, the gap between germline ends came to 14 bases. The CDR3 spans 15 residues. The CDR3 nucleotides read TGTGCCAGCAGCCAAACTAGCAGGGGCACAGATACGCAGTATTTT. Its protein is CASSQTSRGTDTQYF.

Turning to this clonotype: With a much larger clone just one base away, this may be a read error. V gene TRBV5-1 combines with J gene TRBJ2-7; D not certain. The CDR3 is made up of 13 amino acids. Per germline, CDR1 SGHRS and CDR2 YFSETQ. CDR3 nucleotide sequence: TGCACCAGCAGCTCCCTCAATGCGGTCGAGCAGTACTTC. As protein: CTSSSLNAVEQYF.

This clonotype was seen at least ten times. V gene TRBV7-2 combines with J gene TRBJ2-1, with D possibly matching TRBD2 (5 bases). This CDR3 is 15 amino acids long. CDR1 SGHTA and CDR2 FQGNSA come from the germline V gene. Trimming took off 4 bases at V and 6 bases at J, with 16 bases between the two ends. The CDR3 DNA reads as TGTGCCAGCAGCTATGTTGACTATCACATCAATGAGCAGTTCTTC. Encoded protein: CASSYVDYHINEQFF. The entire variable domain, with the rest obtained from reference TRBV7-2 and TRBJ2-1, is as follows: GAGVSQSPSNKVTEKGKDVELRCDPISGHTALYWYRQSLGQGLEFLIYFQGNSAPDKSGLPSDRFSAERTGGSVSTLTIQRTQQEDSAVYLCASSYVDYHINEQFFGPGTRLTVL.

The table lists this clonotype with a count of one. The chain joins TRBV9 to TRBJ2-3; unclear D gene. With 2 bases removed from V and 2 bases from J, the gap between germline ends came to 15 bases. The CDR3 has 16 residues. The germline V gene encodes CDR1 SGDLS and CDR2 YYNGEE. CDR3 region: CASSVNPSPITDTQYF. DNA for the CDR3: TGTGCCAGCAGCGTTAACCCATCCCCTATCACAGATACGCAGTATTTT. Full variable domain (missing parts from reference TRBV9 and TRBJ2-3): DSGVTQTPKHLITATGQRVTLRCSPRSGDLSVYWYQQSLDQGLQFLIQYYNGEERAKGNILERFSAQQFPDLHSELNLSSLELGDSALYFCASSVNPSPITDTQYFGPGTRLTVL.

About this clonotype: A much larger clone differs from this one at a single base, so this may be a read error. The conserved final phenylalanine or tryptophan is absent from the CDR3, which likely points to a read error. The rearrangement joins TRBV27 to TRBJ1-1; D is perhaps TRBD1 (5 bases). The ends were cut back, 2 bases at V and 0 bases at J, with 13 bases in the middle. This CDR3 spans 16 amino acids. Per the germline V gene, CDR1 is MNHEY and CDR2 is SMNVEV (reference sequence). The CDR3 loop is CASSLLQPTVNTEAFC. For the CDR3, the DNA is TGTGCCAGCAGTTTACTGCAGCCGACAGTGAACACTGAAGCTTTCTGT.

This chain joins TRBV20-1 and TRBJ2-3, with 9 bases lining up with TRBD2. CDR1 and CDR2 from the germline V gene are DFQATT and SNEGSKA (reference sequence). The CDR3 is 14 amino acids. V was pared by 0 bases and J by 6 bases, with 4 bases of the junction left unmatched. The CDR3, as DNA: TGCAGTGCTAGAGAGAGCGGGGGGATTGATACGCAGTATTTT. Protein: CSARESGGIDTQYF.

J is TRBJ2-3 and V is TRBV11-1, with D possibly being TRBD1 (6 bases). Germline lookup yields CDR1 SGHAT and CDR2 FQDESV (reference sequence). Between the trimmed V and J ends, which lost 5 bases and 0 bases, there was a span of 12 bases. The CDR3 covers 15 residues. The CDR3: CASSTGHSSTDTQYF. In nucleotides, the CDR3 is TGTGCCAGCAGCACGGGACACTCTAGCACAGATACGCAGTATTTT.

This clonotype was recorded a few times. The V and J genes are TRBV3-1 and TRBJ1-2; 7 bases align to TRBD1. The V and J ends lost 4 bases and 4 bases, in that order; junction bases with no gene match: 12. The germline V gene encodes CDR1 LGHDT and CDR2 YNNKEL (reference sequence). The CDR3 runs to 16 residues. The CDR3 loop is CASSPLVTGAVYGYTF. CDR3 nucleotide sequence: TGTGCCAGCAGCCCCCTCGTCACAGGGGCAGTCTATGGCTACACCTTC.

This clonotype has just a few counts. The CDR3 region has the DNA TGTGCCAGCAGCCAAGCTGGGGTGTATCAGCCCCAGCATTTT. Translated: CASSQAGVYQPQHF. V gene TRBV7-9 combines with J gene TRBJ1-5, with D unclear. In germline, CDR1 is SEHNR, CDR2 FQNEAQ (reference sequence). This CDR3 contains 14 residues. V was clipped by 5 bases and J by 5 bases, with 13 bases between them.

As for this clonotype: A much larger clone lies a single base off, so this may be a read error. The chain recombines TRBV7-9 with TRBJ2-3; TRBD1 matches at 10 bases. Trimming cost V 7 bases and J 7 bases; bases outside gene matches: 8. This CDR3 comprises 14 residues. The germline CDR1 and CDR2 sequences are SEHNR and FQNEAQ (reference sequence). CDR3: CASNPTGGANTQYF. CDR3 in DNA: TGTGCCAGCAACCCGACAGGGGGCGCAAATACGCAGTATTTT.